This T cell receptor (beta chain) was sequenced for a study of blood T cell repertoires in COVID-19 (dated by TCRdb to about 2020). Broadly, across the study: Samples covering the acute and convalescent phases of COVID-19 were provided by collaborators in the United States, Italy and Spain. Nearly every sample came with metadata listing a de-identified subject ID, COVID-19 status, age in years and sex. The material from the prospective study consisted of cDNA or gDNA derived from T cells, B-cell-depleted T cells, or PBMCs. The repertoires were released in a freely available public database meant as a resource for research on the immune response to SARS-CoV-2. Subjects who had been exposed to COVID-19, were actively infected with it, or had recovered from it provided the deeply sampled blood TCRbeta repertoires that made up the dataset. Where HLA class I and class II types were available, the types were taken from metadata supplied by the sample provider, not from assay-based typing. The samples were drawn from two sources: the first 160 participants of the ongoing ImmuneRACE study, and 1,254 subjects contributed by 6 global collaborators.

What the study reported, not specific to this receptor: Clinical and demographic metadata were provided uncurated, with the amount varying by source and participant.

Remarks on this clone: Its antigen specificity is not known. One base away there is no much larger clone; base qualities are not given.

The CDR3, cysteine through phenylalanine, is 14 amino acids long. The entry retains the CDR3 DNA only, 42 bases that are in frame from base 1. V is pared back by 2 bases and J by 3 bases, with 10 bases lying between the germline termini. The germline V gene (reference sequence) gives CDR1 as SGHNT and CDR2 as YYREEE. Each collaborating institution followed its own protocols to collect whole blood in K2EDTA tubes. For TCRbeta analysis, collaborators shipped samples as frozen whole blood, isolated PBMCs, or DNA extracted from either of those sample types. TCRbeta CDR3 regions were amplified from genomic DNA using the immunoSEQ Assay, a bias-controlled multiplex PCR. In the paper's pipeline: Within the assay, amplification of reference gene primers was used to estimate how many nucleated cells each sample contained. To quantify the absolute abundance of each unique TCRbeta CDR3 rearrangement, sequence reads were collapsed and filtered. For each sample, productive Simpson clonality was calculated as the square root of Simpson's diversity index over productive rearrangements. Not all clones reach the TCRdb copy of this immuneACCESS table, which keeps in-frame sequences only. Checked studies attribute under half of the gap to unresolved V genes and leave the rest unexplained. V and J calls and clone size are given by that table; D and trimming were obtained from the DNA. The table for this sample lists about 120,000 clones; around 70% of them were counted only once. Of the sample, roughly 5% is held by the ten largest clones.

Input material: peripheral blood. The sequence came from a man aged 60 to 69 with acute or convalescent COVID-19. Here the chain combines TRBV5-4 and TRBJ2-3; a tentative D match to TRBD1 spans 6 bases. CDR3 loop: CASSLKTGTDTQYF. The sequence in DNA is TGTGCCAGCAGCTTAAAGACAGGTACAGATACGCAGTATTTT.